The 32 T cell receptor beta chains listed next were all sequenced from one sample in a study of vaccination and CD4 T cells after COVID-19. What these receptors recognize is not known. Treatment given: approximately 10-day PBMC culture with coronavirus spike peptide pools or control peptides (ViraFEST assay). The Oncomine TCR Beta short-read assay was what sequenced the DNA obtained from cultured CD4+ T cells. MiXCR was run by TCRdb on the PCR reads, yielding one entry per CDR3 protein. Seen here are some 18,000 distinct CDR3 sequences, 29% observed once, and the top ten hold approximately 15%. The sequenced sample consisted of cultured CD4+ T cells from blood. These receptors were collected from a human donor with COVID-19.

Of note for this clonotype: Here the CDR3 omits its conserved ending phenylalanine or tryptophan, so a read error is the likely source. The chain is built from TRBV7-3 and TRBJ1-2; no firm D call. The germline V gene has CDR1 SGHTA and CDR2 FQGTGA. V was clipped by 3 bases and J by 8 bases, with 13 bases between them. This CDR3 contains 13 residues. The CDR3 here is CASSFVPAGGYTL. CDR3 nucleotides: TGTGCCAGCAGCTTTGTACCCGCGGGGGGCTACACCCTC.

The chain employs TRBV25-1 and TRBJ1-6; a weak D match, TRBD1 (6 bases). The V end was cut by 6 bases, the J end by 5 bases, with 8 bases between. Per the germline V gene, CDR1 is MGHDK and CDR2 is SYGVNS. This CDR3 contains 13 residues. CDR3 bases: TGTGCCAGCAGGGGACAAGATAATTCACCCCTCCACTTT. Translation: CASRGQDNSPLHF.

This clonotype came up a few times. The chain combines TRBV7-2 with TRBJ2-5; D might be TRBD1 or TRBD2, each matching 6 bases. The CDR3 is 15 amino acids. Germline CDR1 SGHTA, CDR2 FQGNSA. Deletions cut 2 bases from V and 2 bases from J, with 12 bases between. The CDR3 coding sequence is TGTGCCAGCAGCTTAAACCGGGGGACACAAGAGACCCAGTACTTC. As protein: CASSLNRGTQETQYF.

The V call is TRBV19, the J call TRBJ1-2; D unresolved. V gave up 6 bases and J gave up 8 bases, with 25 bases separating them. This CDR3 contains 16 residues. Germline CDR1 LNHDA, CDR2 SQIVND (reference sequence). The CDR3 is CASRPRVTRTGIGYTF. The CDR3 DNA reads TGTGCCAGTAGACCAAGAGTTACAAGAACCGGAATAGGCTACACCTTC.

This clonotype has more than one count but fewer than ten. The CDR3 nucleotides are TGTGCCAGCAGGTCGGACAATGTCTATGGCTACACCTTC. Translated: CASRSDNVYGYTF. This chain connects TRBV6-1 to TRBJ1-2, with a possible D match to TRBD1 (5 bases). The ends were cut back, 6 bases at V and 4 bases at J, with 12 bases in the middle. This CDR3 has 13 amino acids. The germline V gene encodes CDR1 MNHNS and CDR2 SASEGT.

This chain joins TRBV9 and TRBJ2-1; 9 nucleotides match TRBD2. CDR3 length: 17 amino acids. The trim removed 3 bases at V and 6 bases at J, leaving 13 bases unmatched. Per germline, CDR1 SGDLS and CDR2 YYNGEE. The CDR3 region has the DNA TGTGCCAGCAGCGACACAACTAGCGGGCGGCTACTCAATGAGCAGTTCTTC. It is translated as CASSDTTSGRLLNEQFF.

This clonotype was observed a few times. J is TRBJ1-2 and V is TRBV6-5, with a tentative D call TRBD1 (5 bases). Germline V CDR1 and CDR2: MNHEY, SVGAGI. There are 14 residues in the CDR3. V was clipped by 4 bases and J by 8 bases, with 17 bases between them. CDR3 sequence reads: CASSSPSRVGGYTF. CDR3 in DNA: TGTGCCAGCAGTTCGCCCTCCAGGGTCGGCGGCTACACCTTC.

This clonotype was picked up a small number of times. CDR3 in amino acids: CASSEAGIRGYTF. The CDR3 coding sequence is TGTGCCAGCAGTGAAGCTGGGATAAGGGGCTACACCTTC. The chain combines TRBV6-1 with TRBJ1-2; D is uncertain. Trimming stripped 0 bases from V and 8 bases from J, with 10 bases between. Per germline, CDR1 MNHNS and CDR2 SASEGT. The CDR3 length is 13 residues.

The V call is TRBV9, the J call TRBJ1-2, with D perhaps matching TRBD1 (6 bases). The CDR3 totals 15 residues. Germline CDR1 and CDR2: SGDLS and YYNGEE. Deletions cut 2 bases from V and 0 bases from J, with 11 bases between. CDR3 DNA sequence: TGTGCCAGCAGCGTCCTACAGGGTTCTAACTATGGCTACACCTTC. This sequence encodes CASSVLQGSNYGYTF.

This clonotype was counted only a few times. V usage is TRBV5-1 and J usage is TRBJ2-1, with D hard to call. Deletions cut 4 bases from V and 8 bases from J, with 22 bases between. The CDR3 length is 16 residues. Germline CDR1 reads SGHRS; CDR2 reads YFSETQ. The CDR3 sequence: CASSPDLRPVLDEQFF. Here the CDR3 DNA reads TGCGCCAGCAGCCCAGACCTCCGCCCCGTGTTGGATGAGCAGTTCTTC. Complete variable domain (other parts from reference TRBV5-1 and TRBJ2-1): KAGVTQTPRYLIKTRGQQVTLSCSPISGHRSVSWYQQTPGQGLQFLFEYFSETQRNKGNFPGRFSGRQFSNSRSEMNVSTLELGDSALYLCASSPDLRPVLDEQFFGPGTRLTVL.

J is TRBJ1-1 and V is TRBV2; 7 nucleotides align to TRBD1. V dropped 4 bases and J dropped 6; count of bases not matched to a gene: 8. This CDR3 spans 14 amino acids. Germline V gene lookup returns CDR1 SNHLY and CDR2 FYNNEI. The CDR3 sequence is CASSVQGQLSEAFF. CDR3 DNA: TGTGCCAGCAGTGTGCAGGGACAGCTTTCTGAAGCTTTCTTT.

This clonotype rates as medium-sized. The V gene is TRBV6-1, the J gene TRBJ1-2; D not certain. The CDR3 sequence is 15 residues long. Per germline, CDR1 MNHNS and CDR2 SASEGT. Trimming removed 3 bases at V and 5 bases at J, with 16 bases between. The CDR3 reads CASSDSVPLPYGYTF. The CDR3, as DNA: TGTGCCAGCAGTGACTCAGTCCCCTTACCGTATGGCTACACCTTC.

This clonotype was observed a handful of times. The J gene is TRBJ2-5, the V gene TRBV7-2; possible D gene TRBD2, 5 bases. CDR3 length equals 17 residues. CDR1 and CDR2 (germline): SGHTA, FQGNSA. Trimming left V 1 base short and J 1 base short, with 16 bases between. In nucleotides, the CDR3 is TGTGCCAGCAGCTTAGAGCGGTTAGGTTGGGTCCAAGAGACCCAGTACTTC. It encodes CASSLERLGWVQETQYF.

The chain links TRBV7-2 to TRBJ2-3; TRBD1 might be the D (6 bases). The ends were cut back, 5 bases at V and 10 bases at J, with 22 bases in the middle. Germline V CDR1 and CDR2: SGHTA, FQGNSA. The CDR3 length is 15 residues. This CDR3 is CASSPGVLFGTAQYF. In DNA form, the CDR3 reads TGTGCCAGCAGCCCAGGGGTCCTTTTTGGAACCGCGCAGTATTTT.

V usage is TRBV7-8 and J usage is TRBJ1-6, with unresolved D. V lost 5 bases to trimming and J lost 0 bases, with 8 bases between them. CDR1 is SGHVS, CDR2 FQNEAQ, per germline. CDR3 length equals 15 residues. The CDR3 DNA is TGTGCCAGCAGCGCTGAGAGCTCCTATAATTCACCCCTCCACTTT. This codes for CASSAESSYNSPLHF. Variable domain in full (rest from reference TRBV7-8 and TRBJ1-6): GAGVSQSPRYKVAKRGQDVALRCDPISGHVSLFWYQQALGQGPEFLTYFQNEAQLDKSGLPSDRFFAERPEGSVSTLKIQRTQQEDSAVYLCASSAESSYNSPLHFGNGTRLTVT.

This clonotype is medium-sized (0.01 to 0.1%). This chain connects TRBV24-1 to TRBJ1-5; tentative D call: TRBD1 (6 bases). This CDR3 region has 13 residues. Germline V CDR1 and CDR2: KGHDR, SFDVKD. The V end was cut by 9 bases, the J end by 2 bases, with 10 bases between. In nucleotides, the CDR3 is TGTGCCACCTCGGGACAACGCAATCAGCCCCAGCATTTT. It yields the protein CATSGQRNQPQHF.

This clonotype was counted only a few times. The gene calls are TRBV6-1 and TRBJ2-5, with 13 bases lining up with TRBD2. Germline V gives CDR1 MNHNS, CDR2 SASEGT. V trimming: 4 bases; J trimming: 5 bases; junction bases outside the gene matches: 7. The CDR3 totals 16 residues. DNA of the CDR3: TGTGCCAGCAGTGCGATAACTAGCGGGGGGGTGGAGACCCAGTACTTC. Translated, it gives CASSAITSGGVETQYF.

This clonotype has a single count. The V and J genes are TRBV12-3 or TRBV12-4 and TRBJ1-6; D remains unclear. The CDR3 is 11 amino acids. Trimming pared 1 base from V and 14 bases from J, leaving 6 bases between. This chain's CDR3 is CASSLGWTLHF. In DNA, the CDR3 is TGTGCCAGCAGTTTAGGGTGGACCCTCCACTTT.

V and J are TRBV5-4 and TRBJ2-5; D may match TRBD1 or TRBD2 (5 bases each). Germline V gene lookup returns CDR1 SGHNT and CDR2 YYREEE (reference sequence). V was trimmed by 0 bases and J by 5 bases, leaving 8 bases between them. The CDR3 runs to 13 residues. The CDR3 bases are TGTGCCAGCAGCTTGGAGTGGGGGGAGACCCAGTACTTC. Encoded protein: CASSLEWGETQYF.

V gene TRBV7-9 combines with J gene TRBJ2-4, with TRBD1 matching 7 bases. This CDR3 comprises 16 residues. Losses at the gene ends were 4 bases for V and 8 bases for J; bases not matched to a gene: 14. From germline, CDR1 is SEHNR and CDR2 FQNEAQ (reference sequence). The CDR3 spells CASSSVDREFPDIQYF. In DNA, the CDR3 is TGTGCCAGCAGCTCAGTAGACAGGGAATTCCCGGACATTCAGTACTTC.

J is TRBJ2-7 and V is TRBV30; 9 nucleotides align to TRBD1. The CDR3 length is 14 residues. V lost 2 bases to trimming and J lost 3 bases; unmatched junction nucleotides: 5. CDR1 GTSNPN and CDR2 SVGIG come from the germline V gene (reference sequence). CDR3 sequence (DNA): TGTGCCTGGAGTCCCGGGACAGGGAGCTACGAGCAGTACTTC. Translation: CAWSPGTGSYEQYF.

The chain combines TRBV27 with TRBJ1-6, with D possibly matching TRBD1 (6 bases). Germline values: CDR1 MNHEY, CDR2 SMNVEV (reference sequence). V lost 4 bases, J lost 9 bases, and 19 bases lay in between. The CDR3 runs to 16 residues. CDR3 nucleotides: TGTGCCAGCAGTTCCCGACCCTCAGGGGTAAGTTCACCCCTCCACTTT. Translated, it gives CASSSRPSGVSSPLHF.

This clonotype was counted between two and nine times. CDR3 protein: CASSSLGGGGYGYTF. The CDR3, as DNA: TGTGCCAGCAGCTCCCTCGGGGGAGGAGGCTATGGCTACACCTTC. The chain uses TRBV7-9 and TRBJ1-2, with TRBD1 as a possible D gene (5 bases). CDR1 is SEHNR and CDR2 is FQNEAQ in the germline V gene (reference sequence). Trimming shortened V by 4 bases and J by 4 bases, and 16 bases separated the two germline ends. This CDR3 has 15 amino acids.

This sequence joins TRBV19 and TRBJ2-5; D remains unclear. V shed 10 bases and J shed 1 base, with 13 bases lying between them. CDR3 length equals 13 residues. The germline V gene encodes CDR1 LNHDA and CDR2 SQIVND (reference sequence). The CDR3 is CATSRAGQETQYF. The CDR3 nucleotides read TGTGCCACCTCTCGGGCAGGCCAAGAGACCCAGTACTTC.

The genes are TRBV12-3 or TRBV12-4 and TRBJ2-3; D unresolved. The CDR3 has 12 residues. Trimming cost V 5 bases and J 6 bases, with 9 bases left between them. In nucleotides, the CDR3 is TGTGCCAGCAGTCCCCACAAGGATACGCAGTATTTT. Protein: CASSPHKDTQYF.

V and J are TRBV11-1 and TRBJ2-1; 11 bases match TRBD2. This CDR3 has 15 residues. V was pared by 0 bases and J by 8 bases, with 3 bases of the junction left unmatched. Germline V lookup: CDR1 SGHAT, CDR2 FQDESV (reference sequence). CDR3 protein: CASSLASGGAHEQFF. The CDR3 coding sequence is TGTGCCAGCAGCTTAGCTAGCGGGGGGGCCCATGAGCAGTTCTTC.

The chain joins TRBV6-5 to TRBJ2-5; D might be TRBD1 (6 bases). Germline CDR1 MNHEY, CDR2 SVGAGI. With 0 bases removed from V and 5 bases from J, the gap between germline ends came to 13 bases. This CDR3 contains 15 residues. This CDR3 reads CASSYSPGTYETQYF. CDR3 nucleotides: TGTGCCAGCAGTTACTCCCCCGGGACATACGAGACCCAGTACTTC.

This clonotype appeared a few times. The chain employs TRBV15 and TRBJ1-1, with D perhaps matching TRBD1 (5 bases). From germline, CDR1 is LNHNV and CDR2 YYDKDF (reference sequence). The CDR3 loop spans 13 amino acids. V gave up 5 bases and J gave up 0 bases, with 7 bases separating them. The CDR3 region has the DNA TGTGCCACCAGCCTGACAGTGAACACTGAAGCTTTCTTT. It encodes CATSLTVNTEAFF.

V gene TRBV7-9 combines with J gene TRBJ1-1; TRBD1 agrees at 7 bases. Germline loops: CDR1 SEHNR, CDR2 FQNEAQ (reference sequence). The V and J ends lost 1 base and 2 bases, in that order; junction bases with no gene match: 4. This CDR3 contains 15 residues. The CDR3 region has the DNA TGTGCCAGCAGCTTAGAAACAGGGGCAAACACTGAAGCTTTCTTT. This sequence encodes CASSLETGANTEAFF.

This sequence joins TRBV19 and TRBJ2-7, with D perhaps matching TRBD2 (6 bases). The CDR3 totals 13 residues. V lost 4 bases and J lost 2, with 9 bases in between. CDR1 and CDR2 (germline): LNHDA, SQIVND (reference sequence). CDR3 DNA sequence: TGTGCCAGTAGTAGGGGGGATACCTACGAGCAGTACTTC. The encoded protein is CASSRGDTYEQYF.

The J gene is TRBJ2-5, the V gene TRBV12-3 or TRBV12-4; TRBD1 is a possible D gene (6 bases). The ends were cut back, 7 bases at V and 5 bases at J, with 14 bases in the middle. This CDR3 comprises 13 residues. CDR3: CASTARGRETQYF. CDR3 sequence (DNA): TGTGCCAGCACCGCCAGGGGAAGGGAGACCCAGTACTTC.

This chain joins TRBV28 and TRBJ1-2; possibly TRBD1 for D (5 bases). The CDR3 runs 13 residues. Germline-derived CDR1 and CDR2 are MDHEN and SYDVKM. Trimming took 8 bases from V and 4 from J, leaving 14 bases between them. The CDR3 spells CASGSGASYGYTF. The CDR3 bases are TGTGCCAGCGGTTCCGGGGCGTCCTATGGCTACACCTTC.